This T cell receptor (beta chain) was documented in a study of blood T cell repertoires in COVID-19. Study information: Both acute and convalescent COVID-19 samples were obtained from the United States, Italy and Spain.

The V gene's germline CDR1 is MNHNS and CDR2 SASEGT. V shed 4 bases and J 7 bases; nucleotides not matched to a gene: 12. The CDR3 has 16 amino acids. Participants were aged about 18 to 89 years from roughly 26 US areas. Some clones are missing from TCRdb's copy, which holds only in-frame ones; the method was immunoSEQ multiplex PCR. The sample contains 230,000 or so clones, roughly 85% of which appear only once. The V gene is TRBV6-1, the J gene TRBJ1-2; 10 positions match TRBD1. The receptor comes from a woman aged 45-65 years who had been exposed to COVID-19. Sequencing used PBMCs or T cells enriched from blood (not recorded which). The CDR3 reads CASSAGSPGTGAGYTF. The CDR3 nucleotides are TGTGCCAGCAGTGCGGGTAGCCCCGGGACAGGGGCTGGCTACACCTTC.